This passage covers 18 T cell receptor beta chains from one sample sequenced in a study of radiotherapy plus CTLA-4 blockade in lung cancer. Measured with immunoSEQ multiplex PCR; TCRdb has only the in-frame clones, and not every one. The sample has 55,000 to 65,000 clones, just over 75% seen once. This specimen was peripheral blood, taken from a patient treated with radiotherapy plus ipilimumab. The source of these receptors is a human donor with non-small cell lung cancer who had a partial response to radiotherapy plus ipilimumab.

By share, this clone counts as medium-sized (0.01 to 0.1%). This chain connects TRBV6-1 to TRBJ1-2; D is perhaps TRBD1 (5 bases). Trimming took off 6 bases at V and 5 bases at J, with 7 bases between the two ends. CDR3 length equals 11 residues. Germline loops: CDR1 MNHNS, CDR2 SASEGT. The CDR3 DNA is TGTGCCAGCAGCCCAGGGTATGGCTACACCTTC. Residues: CASSPGYGYTF.

The chain uses TRBV11-3 and TRBJ2-7, with TRBD1 matching 11 bases. Trimming at V came to 5 bases and at J to 2 bases, leaving 8 bases not matched to a gene. Germline CDR1 and CDR2: SGHNT and YENEEA. The length of the CDR3 is 16 residues. Here the CDR3 reads CASSLGGGQGAYEQYF. The CDR3 DNA reads TGTGCCAGCAGCCTCGGGGGGGGACAGGGGGCCTACGAGCAGTACTTC.

The gene calls are TRBV6-5 and TRBJ1-6; D remains ambiguous. Germline loops: CDR1 MNHEY, CDR2 SVGAGI. There are 12 residues in the CDR3. Trimming cost V 5 bases and J 7 bases, with 6 bases left between them. CDR3 sequence reads: CASSRANSPLHF. As DNA, the CDR3 is TGTGCCAGCAGTCGCGCAAATTCACCCCTCCACTTT.

The chain is built from TRBV27 and TRBJ2-7; 8 nucleotides line up with TRBD2. This CDR3 is 15 amino acids long. The V segment lost 5 bases and the J segment 3 bases; nucleotides outside the gene matches: 9. The germline V gene encodes CDR1 MNHEY and CDR2 SMNVEV (reference sequence). CDR3 bases: TGTGCCAGCAGTCCGAGCGGGGGAAGGCTCTACGAGCAGTACTTC. This translates into CASSPSGGRLYEQYF.

This chain joins TRBV6-5 and TRBJ1-1; D gene ambiguous. V was trimmed by 2 bases and J by 3 bases, leaving 10 bases between them. CDR1 MNHEY and CDR2 SVGAGI come from the germline V gene. This CDR3 is built from 14 residues. This CDR3 reads CASSYTDGDTEAFF. CDR3 DNA sequence: TGTGCCAGCAGTTACACCGACGGGGACACTGAAGCTTTCTTT.

This chain links TRBV5-6 with TRBJ2-7; perhaps TRBD2 as D (5 bases). The CDR3 has 16 residues. V lost 0 bases, J lost 0 bases, and 13 bases lay in between. Germline CDR1 reads SGHDT; CDR2 reads YYEEEE. This CDR3 is CASSLVSGVSSYEQYF. The CDR3 DNA reads TGTGCCAGCAGCTTGGTTTCCGGGGTTAGCTCCTACGAGCAGTACTTC.

The rearrangement joins TRBV18 to TRBJ2-3, with 8 bases matching TRBD2. The trim removed 3 bases at V and 4 bases at J, leaving 9 bases unmatched. This CDR3 region has 16 residues. Germline V gene lookup returns CDR1 KGHSH and CDR2 LQKENI. The CDR3 region is CASSPLNRGGPDTQYF. Here the CDR3 DNA reads TGTGCCAGCTCACCTCTTAACCGGGGGGGCCCAGATACGCAGTATTTT.

The chain is built from TRBV5-4 and TRBJ1-1; D remains ambiguous. Germline V gives CDR1 SGHNT, CDR2 YYREEE (reference sequence). Trimming stripped 0 bases from V and 0 bases from J, with 12 bases between. The CDR3 runs to 16 residues. The CDR3 DNA reads as TGTGCCAGCAGCTTGGGGGGAGGCGGCATGAACACTGAAGCTTTCTTT. Translation: CASSLGGGGMNTEAFF.

V usage is TRBV28 and J usage is TRBJ1-4, with D unclear. The CDR3 runs 17 residues. Between the trimmed V and J ends, which lost 4 bases and 0 bases, there was a span of 15 bases. The germline gives CDR1 MDHEN, CDR2 SYDVKM. This chain's CDR3 is CASSSYHALATNEKLFF. The CDR3 DNA is TGTGCCAGCAGTTCCTACCACGCGTTGGCAACTAATGAAAAACTGTTTTTT.

This chain connects TRBV6-4 to TRBJ1-2; D unclear. This CDR3 spans 13 amino acids. The V and J ends lost 3 bases and 8 bases respectively, with 13 bases between them. Germline CDR1 and CDR2: MRHNA and SNTAGT. CDR3 coding DNA: TGTGCCAGCAGTGAATCGCTACGCGGGGGCTACACCTTC. This translates into CASSESLRGGYTF.

The chain employs TRBV7-2 and TRBJ2-7, with 8 bases fitting TRBD1. J lost 6 bases, V lost 6 bases, and 10 bases had no gene match. The germline gives CDR1 SGHTA, CDR2 FQGNSA. This CDR3 spans 14 amino acids. The CDR3 loop is CASSARRQGTEQYF. The CDR3 region has the DNA TGTGCCAGCAGTGCCCGCCGACAGGGGACCGAGCAGTACTTC. Supplemented by reference TRBV7-2 and TRBJ2-7, the full variable domain reads GAGVSQSPSNKVTEKGKDVELRCDPISGHTALYWYRQSLGQGLEFLIYFQGNSAPDKSGLPSDRFSAERTGGSVSTLTIQRTQQEDSAVYLCASSARRQGTEQYFGPGTRLTVT.

The chain has TRBV14 and TRBJ1-2; tentatively, D is TRBD1 (5 bases). This CDR3 spans 14 amino acids. Germline V gene sequence: CDR1 SGHDN, CDR2 FVKESK. V lost 1 base and J 3 bases, leaving 9 bases between the germline ends. CDR3: CASSQGRGDYGYTF. For the CDR3, the DNA is TGTGCCAGCAGCCAAGGGCGGGGCGACTATGGCTACACCTTC.

V is TRBV11-2 and J is TRBJ2-5; D remains unclear. V dropped 3 bases and J dropped 5 bases, with 10 bases sitting between them. The V gene's germline CDR1 is SGHAT and CDR2 FQNNGV. This CDR3 has 13 residues. Here the CDR3 reads CASSFPGAETQYF. CDR3 DNA: TGTGCCAGCAGCTTTCCCGGAGCGGAGACCCAGTACTTC.

The V and J genes are TRBV28 and TRBJ2-3; no reliable D call. Germline CDR1 reads MDHEN; CDR2 reads SYDVKM. CDR3 length equals 14 residues. With 8 bases removed from V and 3 bases from J, the gap between germline ends came to 15 bases. CDR3 in DNA: TGTGCCAGCGCACGACCGGGTCTGACAGATACGCAGTATTTT. Protein sequence: CASARPGLTDTQYF.

This clone was counted once. The chain couples TRBV5-1 to TRBJ2-2; the D is unclear. This CDR3 is 15 amino acids long. The V gene lost 2 bases and the J gene lost 0 bases, with 8 bases spanning the gap. Germline V CDR1 and CDR2: SGHRS, YFSETQ. The CDR3 is CASSFPRSNTGELFF. Here the CDR3 DNA reads TGCGCCAGCAGCTTCCCCAGGTCGAACACCGGGGAGCTGTTTTTT.

This chain links TRBV7-2 with TRBJ2-1; D is uncertain. Trimming stripped 5 bases from V and 0 bases from J, with 5 bases between. The length of the CDR3 is 13 residues. Germline V gene lookup returns CDR1 SGHTA and CDR2 FQGNSA. CDR3 nucleotides: TGTGCCAGCAGCCCCTACTCCTACAATGAGCAGTTCTTC. Its translation is CASSPYSYNEQFF.

The chain carries TRBV28 and TRBJ2-7, with TRBD1 matching over 11 bases. V lost 5 bases and J lost 6; bases outside the gene matches: 6. The CDR3 runs to 14 residues. Germline values: CDR1 MDHEN, CDR2 SYDVKM. CDR3 bases: TGTGCCAGCAGTGAAGGACAGGGGGCGGTCGAGCAGTACTTC. Protein sequence: CASSEGQGAVEQYF. Variable domain in full (rest from reference TRBV28 and TRBJ2-7): DVKVTQSSRYLVKRTGEKVFLECVQDMDHENMFWYRQDPGLGLRLIYFSYDVKMKEKGDIPEGYSVSREKKERFSLILESASTNQTSMYLCASSEGQGAVEQYFGPGTRLTVT.

The chain links TRBV7-2 to TRBJ2-5; 8 bases map to TRBD2. This CDR3 spans 15 amino acids. Trimming removed 5 bases from V and 2 bases from J; junction bases left unmatched: 7. The germline V gene has CDR1 SGHTA and CDR2 FQGNSA. CDR3 DNA: TGTGCCAGCAGCGATGGGACTAGGGCACAAGAGACCCAGTACTTC. The encoded protein is CASSDGTRAQETQYF. Full variable domain (remainder filled in from reference TRBV7-2 and TRBJ2-5): GAGVSQSPSNKVTEKGKDVELRCDPISGHTALYWYRQSLGQGLEFLIYFQGNSAPDKSGLPSDRFSAERTGGSVSTLTIQRTQQEDSAVYLCASSDGTRAQETQYFGPGTRLLVL.